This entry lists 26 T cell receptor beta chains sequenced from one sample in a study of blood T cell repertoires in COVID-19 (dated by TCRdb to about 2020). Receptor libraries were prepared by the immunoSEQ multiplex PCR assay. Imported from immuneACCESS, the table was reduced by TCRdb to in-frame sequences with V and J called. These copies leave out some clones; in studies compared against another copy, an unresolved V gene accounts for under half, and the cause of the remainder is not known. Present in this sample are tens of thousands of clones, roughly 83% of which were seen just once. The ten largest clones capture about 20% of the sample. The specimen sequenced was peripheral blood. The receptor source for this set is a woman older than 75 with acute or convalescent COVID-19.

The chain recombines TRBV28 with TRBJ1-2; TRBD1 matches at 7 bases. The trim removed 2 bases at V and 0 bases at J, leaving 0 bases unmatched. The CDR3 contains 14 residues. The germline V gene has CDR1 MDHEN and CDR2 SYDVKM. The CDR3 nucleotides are TGTGCCAGCAGTTTAGGGACAGCTAACTATGGCTACACCTTC. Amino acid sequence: CASSLGTANYGYTF.

CDR3 bases: TGTGCCAGCGTCCCCAGAACCCATAATTCACCCCTCCACTTT. It translates to CASVPRTHNSPLHF. The chain uses TRBV2 and TRBJ1-6; no reliable D call. The germline gives CDR1 SNHLY, CDR2 FYNNEI. The V end was cut by 8 bases, the J end by 5 bases, with 13 bases between. The CDR3 sequence is 14 residues long.

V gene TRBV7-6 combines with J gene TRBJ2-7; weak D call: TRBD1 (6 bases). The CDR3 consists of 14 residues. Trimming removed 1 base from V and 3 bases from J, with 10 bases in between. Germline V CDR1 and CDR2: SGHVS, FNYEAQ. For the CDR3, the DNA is TGTGCCAGCAGCTTAGAGGGGGTGTACTACGAGCAGTACTTC. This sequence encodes CASSLEGVYYEQYF.

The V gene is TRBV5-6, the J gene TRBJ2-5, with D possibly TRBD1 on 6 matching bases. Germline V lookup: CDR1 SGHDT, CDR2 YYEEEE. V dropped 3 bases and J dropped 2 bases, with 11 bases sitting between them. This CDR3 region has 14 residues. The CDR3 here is CASSSWGLQETQYF. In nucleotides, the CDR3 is TGTGCCAGCAGCTCGTGGGGGCTACAAGAGACCCAGTACTTC.

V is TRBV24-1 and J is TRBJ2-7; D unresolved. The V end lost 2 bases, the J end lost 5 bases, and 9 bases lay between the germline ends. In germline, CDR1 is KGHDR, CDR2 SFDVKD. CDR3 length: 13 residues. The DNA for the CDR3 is TGTGCCACCAGTGATTCTCCCAGTGACGAGCAGTACTTC. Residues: CATSDSPSDEQYF.

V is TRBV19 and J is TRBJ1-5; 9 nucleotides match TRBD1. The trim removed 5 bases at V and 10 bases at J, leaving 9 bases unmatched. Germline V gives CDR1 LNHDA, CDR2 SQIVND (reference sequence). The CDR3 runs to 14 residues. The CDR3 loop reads CASSLGTGTGPQHF. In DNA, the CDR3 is TGTGCCAGTAGTTTAGGGACAGGGACGGGACCCCAGCATTTT.

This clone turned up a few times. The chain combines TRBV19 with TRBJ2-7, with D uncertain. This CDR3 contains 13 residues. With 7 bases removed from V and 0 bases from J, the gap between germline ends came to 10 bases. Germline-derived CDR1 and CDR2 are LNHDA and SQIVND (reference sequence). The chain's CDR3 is CASKEANSYEQYF. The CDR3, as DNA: TGTGCCAGTAAGGAAGCGAACTCCTACGAGCAGTACTTC.

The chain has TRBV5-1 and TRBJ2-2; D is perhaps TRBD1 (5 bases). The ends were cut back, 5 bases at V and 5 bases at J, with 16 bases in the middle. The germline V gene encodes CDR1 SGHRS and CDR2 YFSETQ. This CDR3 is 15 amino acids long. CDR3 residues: CASSSQESRTGELFF. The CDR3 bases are TGCGCCAGCAGTTCACAGGAAAGTCGGACCGGGGAGCTGTTTTTT.

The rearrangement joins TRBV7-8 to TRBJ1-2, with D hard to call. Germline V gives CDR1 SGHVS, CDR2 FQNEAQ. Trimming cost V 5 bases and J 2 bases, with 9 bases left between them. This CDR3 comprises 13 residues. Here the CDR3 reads CASSLGPNYGYTF. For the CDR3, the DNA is TGTGCCAGCAGCCTGGGCCCGAACTATGGCTACACCTTC.

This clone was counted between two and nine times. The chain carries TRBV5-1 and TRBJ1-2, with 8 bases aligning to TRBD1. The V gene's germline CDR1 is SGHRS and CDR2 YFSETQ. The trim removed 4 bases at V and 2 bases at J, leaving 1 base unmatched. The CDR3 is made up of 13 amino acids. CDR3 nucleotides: TGCGCCAGCAGCCGGGACAGGAACTATGGCTACACCTTC. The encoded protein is CASSRDRNYGYTF. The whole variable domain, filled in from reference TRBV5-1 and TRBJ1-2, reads KAGVTQTPRYLIKTRGQQVTLSCSPISGHRSVSWYQQTPGQGLQFLFEYFSETQRNKGNFPGRFSGRQFSNSRSEMNVSTLELGDSALYLCASSRDRNYGYTFGSGTRLTVV.

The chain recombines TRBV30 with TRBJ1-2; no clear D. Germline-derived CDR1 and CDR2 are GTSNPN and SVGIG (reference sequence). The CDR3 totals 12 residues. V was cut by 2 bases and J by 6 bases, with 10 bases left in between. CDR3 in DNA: TGTGCCTGGAGTTGGGGAGGAGATGGCTACACCTTC. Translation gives CAWSWGGDGYTF.

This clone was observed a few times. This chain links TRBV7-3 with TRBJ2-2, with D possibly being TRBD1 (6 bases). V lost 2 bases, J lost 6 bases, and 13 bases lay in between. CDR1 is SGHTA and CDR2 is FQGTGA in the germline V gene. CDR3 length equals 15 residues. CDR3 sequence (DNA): TGTGCCAGCAGCTTAGGGCAGGGGATGTCCGGGGAGCTGTTTTTT. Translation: CASSLGQGMSGELFF.

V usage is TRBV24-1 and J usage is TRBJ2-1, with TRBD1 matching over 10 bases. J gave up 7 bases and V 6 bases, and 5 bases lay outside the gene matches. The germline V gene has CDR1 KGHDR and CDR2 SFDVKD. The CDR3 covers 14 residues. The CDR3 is CATSPGQGFNEQFF. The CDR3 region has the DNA TGTGCCACCAGTCCGGGACAGGGGTTTAATGAGCAGTTCTTC.

This CDR3 reads CASSPERNTEAFF. The CDR3 DNA reads TGTGCCAGCTCCCCGGAGCGGAACACTGAAGCTTTCTTT. The chain combines TRBV18 with TRBJ1-1; the D is unclear. This CDR3 comprises 13 residues. Germline CDR1 is KGHSH and CDR2 is LQKENI. V was pared by 6 bases and J by 1 base, with 9 bases between.

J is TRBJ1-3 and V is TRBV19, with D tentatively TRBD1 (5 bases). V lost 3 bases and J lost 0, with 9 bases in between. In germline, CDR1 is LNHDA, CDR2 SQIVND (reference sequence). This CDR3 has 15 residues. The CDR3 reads CASSMQDNSGNTIYF. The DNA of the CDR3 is TGTGCCAGTAGTATGCAGGACAACTCTGGAAACACCATATATTTT.

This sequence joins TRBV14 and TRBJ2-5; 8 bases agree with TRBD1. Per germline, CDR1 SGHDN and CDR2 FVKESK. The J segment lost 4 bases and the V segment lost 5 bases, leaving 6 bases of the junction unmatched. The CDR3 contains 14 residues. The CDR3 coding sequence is TGTGCCAGCAGCTTTAATACAGGGGGAGAGACCCAGTACTTC. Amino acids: CASSFNTGGETQYF. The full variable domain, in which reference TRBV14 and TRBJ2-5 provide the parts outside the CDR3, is EAGVTQFPSHSVIEKGQTVTLRCDPISGHDNLYWYRRVMGKEIKFLLHFVKESKQDESGMPNNRFLAERTGGTYSTLKVQPAELEDSGVYFCASSFNTGGETQYFGPGTRLLVL.

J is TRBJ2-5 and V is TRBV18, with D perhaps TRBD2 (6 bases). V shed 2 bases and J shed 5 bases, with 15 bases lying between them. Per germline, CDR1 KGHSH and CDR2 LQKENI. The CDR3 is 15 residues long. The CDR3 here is CASSPDSLAGETQYF. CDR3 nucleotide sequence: TGTGCCAGCTCACCAGACAGTCTGGCGGGGGAGACCCAGTACTTC.

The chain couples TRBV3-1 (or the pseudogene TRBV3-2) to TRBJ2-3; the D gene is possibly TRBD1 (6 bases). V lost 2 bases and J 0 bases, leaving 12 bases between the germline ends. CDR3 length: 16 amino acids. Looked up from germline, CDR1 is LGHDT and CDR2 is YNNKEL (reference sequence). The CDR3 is CASSQRGTLSTDTQYF. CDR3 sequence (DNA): TGTGCCAGCAGCCAAAGAGGGACACTTAGCACAGATACGCAGTATTTT.

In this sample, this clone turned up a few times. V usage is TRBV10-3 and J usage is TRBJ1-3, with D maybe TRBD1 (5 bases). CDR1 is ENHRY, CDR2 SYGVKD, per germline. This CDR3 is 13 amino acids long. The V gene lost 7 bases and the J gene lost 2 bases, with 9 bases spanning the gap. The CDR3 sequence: CAITGQAGNTIYF. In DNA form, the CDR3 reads TGTGCCATCACAGGGCAGGCTGGAAACACCATATATTTT.

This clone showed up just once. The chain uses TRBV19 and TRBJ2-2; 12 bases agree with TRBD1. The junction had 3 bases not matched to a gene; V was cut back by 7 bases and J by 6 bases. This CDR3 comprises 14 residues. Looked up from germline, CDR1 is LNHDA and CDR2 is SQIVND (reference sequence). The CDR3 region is CASTGTGGAGELFF. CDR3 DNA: TGTGCCAGTACCGGGACAGGGGGCGCCGGGGAGCTGTTTTTT. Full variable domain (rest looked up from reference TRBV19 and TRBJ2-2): DGGITQSPKYLFRKEGQNVTLSCEQNLNHDAMYWYRQDPGQGLRLIYYSQIVNDFQKGDIAEGYSVSREKKESFPLTVTSAQKNPTAFYLCASTGTGGAGELFFGEGSRLTVL.

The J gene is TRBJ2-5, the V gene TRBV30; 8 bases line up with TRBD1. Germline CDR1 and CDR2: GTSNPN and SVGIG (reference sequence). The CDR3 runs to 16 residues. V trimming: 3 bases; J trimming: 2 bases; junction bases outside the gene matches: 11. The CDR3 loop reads CAWRPWGQALQETQYF. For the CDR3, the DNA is TGTGCCTGGAGGCCTTGGGGACAGGCCTTACAAGAGACCCAGTACTTC.

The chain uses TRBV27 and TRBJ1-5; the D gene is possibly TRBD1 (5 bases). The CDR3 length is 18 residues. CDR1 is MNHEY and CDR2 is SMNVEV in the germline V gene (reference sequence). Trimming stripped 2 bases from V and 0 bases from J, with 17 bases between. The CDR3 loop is CASSLSPGHLYSNQPQHF. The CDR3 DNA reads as TGTGCCAGCAGTTTAAGCCCTGGACATTTATATAGCAATCAGCCCCAGCATTTT.

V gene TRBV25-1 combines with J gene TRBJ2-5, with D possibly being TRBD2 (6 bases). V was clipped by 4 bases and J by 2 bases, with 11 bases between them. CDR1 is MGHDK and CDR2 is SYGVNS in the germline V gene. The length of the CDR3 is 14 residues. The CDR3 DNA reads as TGTGCCAGCAGTGCGCACCGGGAGCAAGAGACCCAGTACTTC. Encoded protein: CASSAHREQETQYF.

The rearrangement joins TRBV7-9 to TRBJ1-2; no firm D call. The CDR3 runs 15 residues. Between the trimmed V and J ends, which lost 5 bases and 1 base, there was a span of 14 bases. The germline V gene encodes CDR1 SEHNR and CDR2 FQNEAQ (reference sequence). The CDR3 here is CASSPGQDFNYGYTF. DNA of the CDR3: TGTGCCAGCAGCCCCGGGCAGGACTTTAACTATGGCTACACCTTC.

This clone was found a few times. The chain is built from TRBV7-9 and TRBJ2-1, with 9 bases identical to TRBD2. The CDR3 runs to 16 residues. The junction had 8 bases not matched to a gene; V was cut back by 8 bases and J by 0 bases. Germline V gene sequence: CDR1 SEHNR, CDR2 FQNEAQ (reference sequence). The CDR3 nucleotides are TGTGCCAGCTTACGACTAGCGGTGAGCTCCTACAATGAGCAGTTCTTC. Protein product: CASLRLAVSSYNEQFF.

CDR3 nucleotides: TGTGCCAGCAGCTTAAAACAGGGAGCTAATGAAAAACTGTTTTTT. Amino acid sequence: CASSLKQGANEKLFF. The genes are TRBV7-9 and TRBJ1-4, with a tentative D call TRBD1 (6 bases). V was shortened by 2 bases and J by 3 bases, with 10 bases between the two germline ends. This CDR3 region has 15 residues. Germline CDR1 is SEHNR and CDR2 is FQNEAQ (reference sequence).